A selection of T cell receptor beta chains follows, all from one sample in a study of cytomegalovirus exposure and HLA in healthy donors. Generated by immunoSEQ multiplex PCR, the TCRdb table keeps only in-frame clones and is missing some. The sample lists around 150,000 clones, roughly four fifths occurring once. Source material: PBMCs. Receptor source: a man aged 30 to 39 in good health and CMV-seronegative. The CDR3 runs from the conserved cysteine through the conserved F or W. Fields, in order: CDR3 DNA, CDR3 protein, J gene, D gene, V gene, clone size. A D gene is named only where the DNA matches it firmly. Only some rows state a clone size, as once, few, many or a class for expanded clones.

TGTGCCAGCAGAAAACACGGACAGACTAGCAATCAGCCCCAGCATTTT,CASRKHGQTSNQPQHF,TRBJ1-5,.,TRBV28,.
TGTGCCAGCACCCCGGGTAGCGGATTCACAGATACGCAGTATTTT,CASTPGSGFTDTQYF,TRBJ2-3,.,TRBV25-1,.
TGTGCCAGCAGTGTCTCACAGGGCGATGAGCAGTTCTTC,CASSVSQGDEQFF,TRBJ2-1,.,TRBV6-1,.
TGTGCCAGCAGCCCCCAGTCTGGGAACACTGAAGCTTTCTTT,CASSPQSGNTEAFF,TRBJ1-1,.,TRBV7-3,.
TGTGCCAGCAGTTGGGGACTCTACAATGAGCAGTTCTTC,CASSWGLYNEQFF,TRBJ2-1,.,TRBV28,.
TGTGCCAGCAGCCGGGACTTATACCTTTACGAGCAGTACTTC,CASSRDLYLYEQYF,TRBJ2-7,.,TRBV6-1,.
TGTGCCAGCAGTTTGACTAGCGGATTGGATGAGCAGTTCTTC,CASSLTSGLDEQFF,TRBJ2-1,TRBD2,TRBV28,.
TGTGCCAGCAGGTCGAGTGCTAGCGGGGCCTACGAGCAGTACTTC,CASRSSASGAYEQYF,TRBJ2-7,TRBD2,TRBV6-5,.
TGTGCCAGCAGCTTAGGGGAGGCGGCGTCCTTT,CASSLGEAASF,TRBJ1-3,.,TRBV7-9,.
TGTGCCAGCAGCCCCGCGGAGGGGCAGCCCCAGCATTTT,CASSPAEGQPQHF,TRBJ1-5,.,TRBV21-1,.
TGTGCCAGCAGCCGCAAACTAGCGGGAGCCGAGGGTCACCAGTTCTTC,CASSRKLAGAEGHQFF,TRBJ2-1,TRBD2,TRBV5-4,.
TGTGCCAGCAGCTTACTAAGCTCCTACAATGAGCAGTTCTTC,CASSLLSSYNEQFF,TRBJ2-1,.,TRBV7-9,.
TGTGCCAGCAATCCATTCGTAGTCAATCAGCCCCAGCATTTT,CASNPFVVNQPQHF,TRBJ1-5,.,TRBV19,.
TGTGCCAGCTCTGTCGTCCGGACAGGAGTCTATGGCTACACCTTC,CASSVVRTGVYGYTF,TRBJ1-2,TRBD1,TRBV18,.
TGCAGCGTTCCCGGGACTAGCAGCACAGATACGCAGTATTTT,CSVPGTSSTDTQYF,TRBJ2-3,TRBD2,TRBV29-1,.
TGCAGCGTTGGTGGCAGGGTTGGGGTAGATACGCAGTATTTT,CSVGGRVGVDTQYF,TRBJ2-3,.,TRBV29-1,.
TGTGCTAGTGGAGCCCCAGGGAGGGACACTGAAGCTTTCTTT,CASGAPGRDTEAFF,TRBJ1-1,.,TRBV12-5,.
TGTGCCAGCAGCTTTATCCTCTCTGGGGCCAACGTCCTGACTTTC,CASSFILSGANVLTF,TRBJ2-6,.,TRBV7-9,.
TGTGCCAGCAGCGGGACATCAGGGGGCCCGGCCAAAAACATTCAGTACTTC,CASSGTSGGPAKNIQYF,TRBJ2-4,TRBD1,TRBV9,.
TGCAGCGTGAACACAGCTGGGGCCAACGTCCTGACTTTC,CSVNTAGANVLTF,TRBJ2-6,.,TRBV29-1,few
TGTGCCAGCAGTTTAGGCCAGGGGGGTGGTCAGCCCCAGCATTTT,CASSLGQGGGQPQHF,TRBJ1-5,TRBD1,TRBV27,.
TGTGCCAGCAGTTCGACAGGGGGCGCGCACACTGAAGCTTTCTTT,CASSSTGGAHTEAFF,TRBJ1-1,TRBD1,TRBV27,.
TGTGCCAGTAGCCAGGGAACCTACGAGCAGTACTTC,CASSQGTYEQYF,TRBJ2-7,.,TRBV19,.
TGCAGCGTTGAACAGGGGGCGGGAAACATTCAGTACTTC,CSVEQGAGNIQYF,TRBJ2-4,TRBD1,TRBV29-1,.
TGTGCCAGCAGCAAGGGACTAGCGGGACGCACAGATACGCAGTATTTT,CASSKGLAGRTDTQYF,TRBJ2-3,TRBD2,TRBV5-5,once
TGCGCCAGCAGTGAGGGGGACAGGGCTAGAGATACGCAGTATTTT,CASSEGDRARDTQYF,TRBJ2-3,TRBD1,TRBV10-1,.
TGTGCCAGCAGCTTTCGTTCCGGGAAAGCTAACTATGGCTACACCTTC,CASSFRSGKANYGYTF,TRBJ1-2,.,TRBV7-2,.
TGTGCCAGCAGCTTGGAAGGGGGTAGTGAGCAGTTCTTC,CASSLEGGSEQFF,TRBJ2-1,.,TRBV5-6,.
TGCAGTGCGGGCCATCATAGGGGGGGAGAGACCCAGTACTTC,CSAGHHRGGETQYF,TRBJ2-5,.,TRBV29-1,.
TGTGCAAGTCGCTTAATCGGGAGGGTAAGCACAGATACGCAGTATTTT,CASRLIGRVSTDTQYF,TRBJ2-3,.,TRBV12-2,.
TGTGCCAGCAGCTCCGGGGTGGACAGGGCCCAAGAGACCCAGTACTTC,CASSSGVDRAQETQYF,TRBJ2-5,TRBD1,TRBV11-2,few
TGTGCCAGCAGCGGACAGGGGGGCAATCAGCCCCAGCATTTT,CASSGQGGNQPQHF,TRBJ1-5,TRBD1,TRBV27,.
TGCGCCAGCAGCTTGACCCTTTCCGGCGGGAGTACAGTCAATGAGCAGTTCTTC,CASSLTLSGGSTVNEQFF,TRBJ2-1,TRBD2,TRBV5-1,.